These 5 T cell receptor beta chains were all obtained from the same sample, sequenced in a study of cytomegalovirus exposure and HLA in healthy donors. 60 Vbeta and 13 Jbeta primers were used in PCR. Profiling relied on immunoSEQ multiplex PCR, and the TCRdb table lists in-frame clones only, not all of them. The data contain roughly 99,000 clones, around three quarters of them singletons. The specimen sequenced was PBMCs. These receptors originate from a man aged 25-40 years in good health and CMV-seronegative.

The chain is built from TRBV6-1 and TRBJ1-1; D gene unclear. In germline, CDR1 is MNHNS, CDR2 SASEGT. The CDR3 runs to 13 residues. Between the trimmed V and J ends, which lost 0 bases and 3 bases, there was a span of 5 bases. The CDR3 DNA reads as TGTGCCAGCAGTGAAGCGCGTGACACTGAAGCTTTCTTT. This translates into CASSEARDTEAFF.

The chain uses TRBV28 and TRBJ1-1; D gene ambiguous. Germline lookup yields CDR1 MDHEN and CDR2 SYDVKM. The CDR3 is 13 residues long. V lost 1 base, J lost 8 bases, and 11 bases lay in between. CDR3 nucleotide sequence: TGTGCCAGCAGTTTATTGGAGCCCGGAGAAGCTTTCTTT. It specifies CASSLLEPGEAFF.

V usage is TRBV6-5 and J usage is TRBJ1-1; TRBD1 matches at 10 bases. Per germline, CDR1 MNHEY and CDR2 SVGAGI. The CDR3 runs 13 residues. With V trimmed by 5 bases and J by 6 bases, 3 bases remained unmatched. The CDR3 loop is CASSDRGRAEAFF. CDR3 coding DNA: TGTGCCAGCAGTGACAGGGGGCGTGCTGAAGCTTTCTTT.

CDR3 amino acids: CASSQDRGLGETQYF. Written as DNA, the CDR3 is TGTGCCAGCAGCCAAGATAGGGGCTTAGGGGAGACCCAGTACTTC. The V gene is TRBV4-2, the J gene TRBJ2-5; weak D call: TRBD1 (5 bases). The CDR3 spans 15 residues. Looked up from germline, CDR1 is LGHNA and CDR2 is YNFKEQ. V lost 0 bases, J lost 5 bases, and 13 bases lay in between.

The J gene is TRBJ1-2, the V gene TRBV5-1; D gene unclear. The V end lost 0 bases, the J end lost 4 bases, and 10 bases lay between the germline ends. Germline V lookup: CDR1 SGHRS, CDR2 YFSETQ. The CDR3 spans 14 residues. This CDR3 reads CASSLASDFYGYTF. DNA for the CDR3: TGCGCCAGCAGCTTGGCATCAGACTTCTATGGCTACACCTTC.